This TCR beta chain is drawn from a study of blood T cell repertoires in COVID-19. The V gene's germline CDR1 is LNHDA and CDR2 SQIVND (reference sequence). V dropped 6 bases and J dropped 0; count of bases not matched to a gene: 14. The CDR3 has 19 amino acids. Clones were read by immunoSEQ multiplex PCR, and TCRdb kept only the in-frame ones, dropping some. The table has some 300,000 clones, approximately 89% seen once. V is TRBV19 and J is TRBJ2-2, with TRBD1 matching over 9 bases. The receptor was isolated from a woman aged 25-40 years who had recovered from COVID-19. The sample taken for sequencing was peripheral blood. The CDR3 here is CASRDPTGGGETNTGELFF. The CDR3 DNA is TGTGCCAGTAGGGACCCGACAGGGGGGGGCGAGACGAACACCGGGGAGCTGTTTTTT.